Presented here are 23 T cell receptor beta chains from one specimen sequenced in a study of identical twins (dated by TCRdb to 2015 to 2016). Receptors were amplified or captured by 5' RACE. Instrument used: Illumina HiSeq 2000. The raw public reads went through TCRdb reprocessing: fastp at Q25, MiXCR clone calling, in-frame beta chains kept. CDR3 protein duplicates are merged, each entry listing the most common genes and DNA. The sample data list hundreds of thousands of distinct CDR3 sequences, and over 15% of these were observed just once. The top ten clonotypes cover about 12% of the sample. These data were likewise used in another study, on T cells expressing NK-cell markers.

The sequenced sample was PBMCs. The source of these receptors is a woman between 18 and 30 years old in good health.

The chain recombines TRBV15 with TRBJ1-2; possible D gene TRBD1, 5 bases. The CDR3 consists of 15 residues. In germline, CDR1 is LNHNV, CDR2 YYDKDF (reference sequence). The V and J ends lost 5 bases and 6 bases respectively, with 19 bases between them. The CDR3 DNA reads as TGTGCCACCAGCGCCTTCCCAGGGTTGAAAAATGGCTACACCTTC. Amino acids: CATSAFPGLKNGYTF.

The chain is built from TRBV6-2 or TRBV6-3 and TRBJ2-4, with a possible D match to TRBD1 (6 bases). In germline, CDR1 is MNHEY, CDR2 SVGEGT. Between the trimmed V and J ends, which lost 2 bases and 4 bases, there was a span of 15 bases. The CDR3 extends over 16 amino acids. CDR3 loop: CASSYGMGQGKNIQYF. The CDR3 region has the DNA TGTGCCAGCAGTTACGGAATGGGCCAGGGGAAAAACATTCAGTACTTC.

The rearrangement joins TRBV7-8 to TRBJ2-7, with TRBD1 matching over 9 bases. V lost 0 bases to trimming and J lost 2 bases; unmatched junction nucleotides: 5. Germline V gene sequence: CDR1 SGHVS, CDR2 FQNEAQ. This CDR3 is built from 16 residues. CDR3 DNA: TGTGCCAGCAGCTTAGCGACTTACAGGGGGCCCTACGAGCAGTACTTC. It specifies CASSLATYRGPYEQYF.

Turning to this clonotype: With a much larger clone just one base away, this may be a read error. The rearrangement joins TRBV11-1 to TRBJ1-2; D uncertain. CDR3 length equals 12 residues. V gave up 4 bases and J gave up 2 bases, with 5 bases separating them. Germline V CDR1 and CDR2: SGHAT, FQDESV (reference sequence). CDR3 sequence: CASSSENYGYTF. The CDR3 nucleotides read TGTGCCAGCAGCTCGGAAAACTATGGCTACACCTTC.

This chain connects TRBV6-2 or TRBV6-3 to TRBJ2-3; 13 bases align to TRBD2. The CDR3 covers 21 residues. Losses at the gene ends were 4 bases for V and 8 bases for J; bases not matched to a gene: 24. Looked up from germline, CDR1 is MNHEY and CDR2 is SVGEGT. This chain's CDR3 is CASSSRGRPTSGGPVMVTQYF. DNA of the CDR3: TGTGCCAGCAGTTCCCGAGGACGCCCGACTAGCGGGGGGCCCGTGATGGTTACGCAGTATTTT.

Only a few counts were recorded for this clonotype. The genes are TRBV12-5 and TRBJ2-1, with D unresolved. The germline V gene has CDR1 LGHNT and CDR2 FRNRAP. Trimming pared 7 bases from V and 8 bases from J, leaving 9 bases between. This CDR3 has 11 residues. The CDR3 loop is CASASQDEQFF. CDR3 nucleotides: TGTGCTAGTGCCTCCCAAGATGAGCAGTTCTTC.

This clonotype was recorded a few times. The chain carries TRBV18 and TRBJ1-2, with a weak D call TRBD1 (5 bases). CDR3 size: 14 residues. Germline loops: CDR1 KGHSH, CDR2 LQKENI. Trimming shortened V by 5 bases and J by 3 bases, and 13 bases separated the two germline ends. Here the CDR3 DNA reads TGTGCCAGCTCAGATGGGGCAGGTGACTATGGCTACACCTTC. Protein sequence: CASSDGAGDYGYTF.

This clonotype was counted ten times or more. This chain joins TRBV10-3 and TRBJ2-1, with D possibly matching TRBD1 (7 bases). This CDR3 has 17 residues. The V gene's germline CDR1 is ENHRY and CDR2 SYGVKD. The V gene lost 6 bases and the J gene lost 6 bases, with 24 bases spanning the gap. The CDR3 DNA reads as TGTGCCATCAGCAGACAGGGCAGGACTATTCAAGCCAATGAGCAGTTCTTC. The encoded protein is CAISRQGRTIQANEQFF.

There are a few counts of this clonotype. The chain uses TRBV3-1 and TRBJ1-1; D is unresolved. Germline-derived CDR1 and CDR2 are LGHDT and YNNKEL (reference sequence). V was pared by 6 bases and J by 8 bases, with 16 bases between. The CDR3 spans 13 residues. CDR3 coding DNA: TGTGCCAGCAGACTACAGAGCCTAGGGGAAGCTTTCTTT. Translated, it gives CASRLQSLGEAFF.

This clonotype occurred a few times. The genes are TRBV20-1 and TRBJ2-7, with TRBD2 identical over 9 bases. The CDR3 length is 15 residues. Germline CDR1 and CDR2: DFQATT and SNEGSKA (reference sequence). V was pared by 4 bases and J by 4 bases, with 11 bases of the junction left unmatched. The CDR3 coding sequence is TGCAGTGCTACACTTTTAGCGGGAGCGGCGTACGAGCAGTACTTC. Translating gives CSATLLAGAAYEQYF.

The rearrangement links TRBV6-5 to TRBJ1-5, with no clear D. In germline, CDR1 is MNHEY, CDR2 SVGAGI. The CDR3 has 15 residues. V was clipped by 2 bases and J by 0 bases, with 8 bases between them. The CDR3 reads CASSYARFSNQPQHF. The CDR3 DNA reads TGTGCCAGCAGTTACGCCAGATTTAGCAATCAGCCCCAGCATTTT.

This clonotype was observed a few times. The genes are TRBV6-5 and TRBJ2-3; the D is unclear. CDR1 is MNHEY, CDR2 SVGAGI, per germline. The CDR3 runs to 13 residues. V lost 2 bases and J lost 2, with 5 bases in between. CDR3 sequence reads: CASSYASTDTQYF. The CDR3 region has the DNA TGTGCCAGCAGTTACGCCTCCACAGATACGCAGTATTTT.

The chain is built from TRBV12-3 or TRBV12-4 and TRBJ2-3; D perhaps matches TRBD2 (5 bases). V lost 6 bases and J 4 bases, leaving 23 bases between the germline ends. The CDR3 runs to 17 residues. CDR3 amino acids: CASSLRNSGGGPDTQYF. For the CDR3, the DNA is TGTGCCAGCAGCCTCCGGAATTCGGGCGGAGGACCAGATACGCAGTATTTT.

This clonotype was detected a few times. The gene calls are TRBV2 and TRBJ1-2; D perhaps matches TRBD1 (5 bases). The CDR3 is 12 amino acids. Germline CDR1 is SNHLY and CDR2 is FYNNEI. The V end lost 6 bases, the J end lost 4 bases, and 9 bases lay between the germline ends. CDR3 amino acids: CASRGPPYGYTF. The CDR3 region has the DNA TGTGCCAGCAGGGGACCCCCCTATGGCTACACCTTC.

This clonotype has a count of ten or more. The J gene is TRBJ1-6, the V gene TRBV12-3 or TRBV12-4; a possible D gene is TRBD1 (6 bases). V lost 6 bases to trimming and J lost 7 bases, with 19 bases between them. The CDR3 is made up of 16 amino acids. This chain's CDR3 is CASSFTGIGRNSPLHF. The CDR3 DNA follows: TGTGCCAGCAGCTTTACAGGGATAGGTAGAAATTCACCCCTCCACTTT.

This clonotype was seen only a few times. The V and J genes are TRBV20-1 and TRBJ2-7, with 8 positions matching TRBD1. With V trimmed by 6 bases and J by 5 bases, 12 bases remained unmatched. The CDR3 covers 14 residues. Per the germline V gene, CDR1 is DFQATT and CDR2 is SNEGSKA (reference sequence). The CDR3 nucleotides read TGCAGTGCGAGGGCCGGGACAGGATACAACGAGCAGTACTTC. It is translated as CSARAGTGYNEQYF.

The V call is TRBV6-2 or TRBV6-3, the J call TRBJ2-7; tentative D call: TRBD2 (6 bases). V dropped 5 bases and J dropped 3 bases, with 14 bases sitting between them. Germline-derived CDR1 and CDR2 are MNHEY and SVGEGT. This CDR3 is 14 amino acids long. This CDR3 reads CASSPGANVYEQYF. In DNA form, the CDR3 reads TGTGCCAGCAGTCCGGGAGCGAATGTCTACGAGCAGTACTTC.

The J gene is TRBJ2-6, the V gene TRBV5-5, with 9 bases identical to TRBD1. Trimming cost V 4 bases and J 4 bases; bases outside gene matches: 6. Germline V gene data show CDR1 as SGHKS and CDR2 as YYEKEE (reference sequence). The CDR3 sequence is 16 residues long. As DNA, the CDR3 is TGTGCCAGCAGCCGGGTTGGGACAGGGGGGGCCAACGTCCTGACTTTC. Translating it yields CASSRVGTGGANVLTF.

This clonotype occurred a few times. The rearrangement links TRBV5-1 to TRBJ2-2; D is perhaps TRBD2 (5 bases). Trimming took off 0 bases at V and 6 bases at J, with 9 bases between the two ends. Germline CDR1 and CDR2: SGHRS and YFSETQ. CDR3 length: 14 residues. This chain's CDR3 is CASSLVRGPGELFF. The CDR3 region has the DNA TGCGCCAGCAGCTTGGTCCGGGGTCCCGGGGAGCTGTTTTTT.

This chain uses TRBV20-1 with TRBJ2-1; D tentatively reads TRBD1 or TRBD2 (6 bases each). V lost 2 bases and J 8 bases, leaving 22 bases between the germline ends. In germline, CDR1 is DFQATT, CDR2 SNEGSKA (reference sequence). The CDR3 sequence is 16 residues long. CDR3 DNA sequence: TGCAGTGCTAGAAGGGCGGGGACACCACCTTACGATGAGCAGTTCTTC. Amino acids: CSARRAGTPPYDEQFF.

This clonotype was counted between two and nine times. This sequence joins TRBV7-8 and TRBJ1-6, with a weak D call TRBD1 (5 bases). In germline, CDR1 is SGHVS, CDR2 FQNEAQ. The V end was cut by 3 bases, the J end by 7 bases, with 16 bases between. The CDR3 has 16 amino acids. CDR3 coding DNA: TGTGCCAGCAGCTTGAACGGGGCAGGGCGAAATTCACCCCTCCACTTT. Translated: CASSLNGAGRNSPLHF. The variable domain in full, completed from reference TRBV7-8 and TRBJ1-6, reads GAGVSQSPRYKVAKRGQDVALRCDPISGHVSLFWYQQALGQGPEFLTYFQNEAQLDKSGLPSDRFFAERPEGSVSTLKIQRTQQEDSAVYLCASSLNGAGRNSPLHFGNGTRLTVT.

The V and J genes are TRBV9 and TRBJ2-5; D may be TRBD1 (6 bases). In germline, CDR1 is SGDLS, CDR2 YYNGEE. This CDR3 is built from 14 residues. Trimming left V 3 bases short and J 4 bases short, with 13 bases between. The CDR3 DNA reads as TGTGCCAGCAGCGGAACGACAGGAGGAGAGACCCAGTACTTC. This gives the protein CASSGTTGGETQYF.

The chain carries TRBV6-1 and TRBJ2-1; 15 bases fit TRBD2. The V segment lost 8 bases and the J segment 7 bases; nucleotides outside the gene matches: 6. Germline V lookup: CDR1 MNHNS, CDR2 SASEGT. The CDR3 extends over 15 amino acids. The chain's CDR3 is CASHGGLAGGNEQFF. The CDR3 DNA follows: TGTGCCAGCCATGGGGGACTAGCGGGAGGTAATGAGCAGTTCTTC.